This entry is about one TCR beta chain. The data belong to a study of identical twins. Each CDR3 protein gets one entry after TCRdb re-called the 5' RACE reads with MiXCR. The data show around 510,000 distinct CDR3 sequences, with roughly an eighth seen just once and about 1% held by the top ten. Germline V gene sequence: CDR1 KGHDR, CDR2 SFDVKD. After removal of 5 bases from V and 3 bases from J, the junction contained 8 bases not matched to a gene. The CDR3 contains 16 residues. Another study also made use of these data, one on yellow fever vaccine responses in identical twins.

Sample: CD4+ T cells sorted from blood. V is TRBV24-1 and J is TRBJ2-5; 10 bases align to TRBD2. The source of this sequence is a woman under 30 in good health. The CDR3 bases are TGTGCCACCAGTGGGTCCCTCAGCGGGAGGGAAGAGACCCAGTACTTC. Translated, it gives CATSGSLSGREETQYF.